One and the same sample provided the 27 T cell receptor beta chains below, sequenced in a study of patients and donors after allogeneic stem cell transplantation. TCRdb itself ran the RT-PCR reads through MiXCR, one entry per CDR3 protein. The table includes hundreds of thousands of distinct CDR3 sequences, 16% detected once. Sequenced: blood, either unsorted or a sorted T cell fraction (not recorded which). These receptors were collected from a human donor who was either an allogeneic HSCT recipient or a stem cell or donor lymphocyte infusion donor (not recorded which). It is not recorded whose cells these are; they may come from a transplant donor.

This clonotype was counted between two and nine times. The chain combines TRBV5-6 with TRBJ2-7; D tentatively fits TRBD1 or TRBD2 (5 bases each). Per the germline V gene, CDR1 is SGHDT and CDR2 is YYEEEE. This CDR3 is 15 amino acids long. Trimming removed 5 bases from V and 3 bases from J, with 18 bases in between. CDR3 sequence (DNA): TGTGCCAGCAGTTTTACCGGGACGGGTAACTACGAGCAGTACTTC. Translating gives CASSFTGTGNYEQYF.

This clonotype came up many times. The chain combines TRBV29-1 with TRBJ2-5; either TRBD1 or TRBD2 may fit D (6 bases each). The CDR3 runs to 12 residues. Per germline, CDR1 SQVTM and CDR2 ANQGSEA. Trimming took 8 bases from V and 2 from J, leaving 12 bases between them. In DNA form, the CDR3 reads TGCAGCCTGCGGGACACACAAGAGACCCAGTACTTC. Translated: CSLRDTQETQYF. Full variable domain (remainder filled in from reference TRBV29-1 and TRBJ2-5): SAVISQKPSRDICQRGTSLTIQCQVDSQVTMMFWYRQQPGQSLTLIATANQGSEATYESGFVIDKFPISRPNLTFSTLTVSNMSPEDSSIYLCSLRDTQETQYFGPGTRLLVL.

Only a few counts were recorded for this clonotype. The J gene is TRBJ2-7, the V gene TRBV5-1; TRBD1 aligns across 7 bases. Trimming removed 3 bases from V and 5 bases from J; junction bases left unmatched: 11. Germline values: CDR1 SGHRS, CDR2 YFSETQ. This CDR3 spans 15 amino acids. The CDR3 DNA reads as TGCGCCAGCAGCTCACTTACAGGGGCCAGCCACGAGCAGTACTTC. Amino acid sequence: CASSSLTGASHEQYF.

This clonotype has ten or more counts. The rearrangement joins TRBV5-1 to TRBJ2-2; 7 bases match TRBD1. The CDR3 has 15 residues. V was pared by 0 bases and J by 3 bases, with 2 bases of the junction left unmatched. Looked up from germline, CDR1 is SGHRS and CDR2 is YFSETQ. CDR3 amino acids: CASSLGDRDTGELFF. The DNA of the CDR3 is TGCGCCAGCAGCTTGGGTGACAGGGACACCGGGGAGCTGTTTTTT. Full variable domain (outside the CDR3, taken from reference TRBV5-1 and TRBJ2-2): KAGVTQTPRYLIKTRGQQVTLSCSPISGHRSVSWYQQTPGQGLQFLFEYFSETQRNKGNFPGRFSGRQFSNSRSEMNVSTLELGDSALYLCASSLGDRDTGELFFGEGSRLTVL.

V usage is TRBV5-1 and J usage is TRBJ2-1; D ambiguous. The germline V gene has CDR1 SGHRS and CDR2 YFSETQ. Trimming removed 0 bases at V and 10 bases at J, with 11 bases between. This CDR3 is built from 13 residues. CDR3 residues: CASSLAASWEQFF. CDR3 bases: TGCGCCAGCAGCTTGGCCGCGTCCTGGGAGCAGTTCTTC.

This clonotype was seen a handful of times. V usage is TRBV2 and J usage is TRBJ1-1; 10 bases align to TRBD1. V shed 3 bases and J 7 bases; nucleotides not matched to a gene: 8. CDR3 size: 15 residues. Germline loops: CDR1 SNHLY, CDR2 FYNNEI. In DNA form, the CDR3 reads TGTGCCAGCAGTGATGTCTGGACAGGGGGGATTGAAGCTTTCTTT. Its translation: CASSDVWTGGIEAFF.

This clonotype was observed a few times. The chain joins TRBV5-1 to TRBJ2-1; D remains ambiguous. The CDR3 totals 14 residues. The V and J ends lost 1 base and 6 bases respectively, with 11 bases between them. Per the germline V gene, CDR1 is SGHRS and CDR2 is YFSETQ. CDR3 nucleotides: TGCGCCAGCAGCTTGACTCTCCGCTCCAATGAGCAGTTCTTC. Its protein is CASSLTLRSNEQFF.

The chain has TRBV6-1 and TRBJ1-2; TRBD1 is a possible D gene (6 bases). The germline gives CDR1 MNHNS, CDR2 SASEGT. Trimming left V 2 bases short and J 4 bases short, with 14 bases between. CDR3 length: 15 residues. The CDR3 bases are TGTGCCAGCAGTGAAAGGGGCAGGGACATCTATGGCTACACCTTC. This translates into CASSERGRDIYGYTF.

This clonotype was counted a few times. The chain is built from TRBV12-3 or TRBV12-4 and TRBJ1-5, with unresolved D. The ends were cut back, 5 bases at V and 0 bases at J, with 8 bases in the middle. The CDR3 is made up of 14 amino acids. For the CDR3, the DNA is TGTGCCAGCAGTCCCACAGCTAGCAATCAGCCCCAGCATTTT. Protein sequence: CASSPTASNQPQHF.

This clonotype was seen at least ten times. The chain has TRBV2 and TRBJ2-1; D unclear. V was trimmed by 2 bases and J by 0 bases, leaving 8 bases between them. The CDR3 covers 15 residues. Germline values: CDR1 SNHLY, CDR2 FYNNEI. CDR3 in amino acids: CASSERLRSYNEQFF. The CDR3 DNA reads TGTGCCAGCAGTGAAAGGTTGCGCTCCTACAATGAGCAGTTCTTC.

This clonotype was counted a single time. The chain employs TRBV3-1 and TRBJ2-5; D not certain. Between the trimmed V and J ends, which lost 4 bases and 5 bases, there was a span of 14 bases. The V gene's germline CDR1 is LGHDT and CDR2 YNNKEL (reference sequence). This CDR3 spans 14 amino acids. CDR3 in amino acids: CASSPPRLRETQYF. CDR3 nucleotides: TGTGCCAGCAGCCCCCCCCGGCTCCGGGAGACCCAGTACTTC.

This clonotype was detected a few times. This chain joins TRBV29-1 and TRBJ2-3, with 14 bases that match TRBD2. Germline V gene sequence: CDR1 SQVTM, CDR2 ANQGSEA. Trimming at V came to 5 bases and at J to 1 base, leaving 8 bases not matched to a gene. This CDR3 spans 17 amino acids. DNA for the CDR3: TGCAGCGTTCGGGGACTAGCGGGAGATGTTCGCACAGATACGCAGTATTTT. This codes for CSVRGLAGDVRTDTQYF.

This clonotype was detected only a few times. CDR3 protein: CASSFWGGSTDTQYF. The CDR3 DNA follows: TGTGCCAGCAGCTTCTGGGGCGGTAGCACAGATACGCAGTATTTT. The chain uses TRBV11-2 and TRBJ2-3; D perhaps matches TRBD1 (5 bases). This CDR3 comprises 15 residues. V lost 3 bases, J lost 0 bases, and 10 bases lay in between. Germline V gene sequence: CDR1 SGHAT, CDR2 FQNNGV.

This clonotype was picked up a small number of times. This sequence joins TRBV29-1 and TRBJ1-1; the D is unclear. The CDR3 consists of 13 residues. The ends were cut back, 6 bases at V and 4 bases at J, with 15 bases in the middle. CDR1 is SQVTM, CDR2 ANQGSEA, per germline. The CDR3 sequence: CSVSTRPGTEAFF. DNA for the CDR3: TGCAGCGTGTCTACCCGTCCGGGCACTGAAGCTTTCTTT.

This clonotype was detected many times. The chain has TRBV6-5 and TRBJ1-5, with D unclear. V lost 0 bases and J 4 bases, leaving 7 bases between the germline ends. The CDR3 sequence is 14 residues long. Germline V gene data show CDR1 as MNHEY and CDR2 as SVGAGI. CDR3 sequence reads: CASSYSPGNQPQHF. In nucleotides, the CDR3 is TGTGCCAGCAGTTACTCCCCCGGGAATCAGCCCCAGCATTTT.

The chain recombines TRBV7-9 with TRBJ2-5; no firm D call. Looked up from germline, CDR1 is SEHNR and CDR2 is FQNEAQ (reference sequence). The CDR3 runs 14 residues. The ends were cut back, 6 bases at V and 2 bases at J, with 13 bases in the middle. This CDR3 reads CASRAGLRQETQYF. The CDR3 nucleotides read TGTGCCAGCAGAGCCGGGTTGAGACAAGAGACCCAGTACTTC.

This clonotype has more than one count but fewer than ten. The chain is built from TRBV4-1 and TRBJ1-5; D is unclear. From germline, CDR1 is MGHRA and CDR2 YSYEKL. The ends were cut back, 0 bases at V and 3 bases at J, with 9 bases in the middle. The CDR3 loop spans 15 amino acids. DNA for the CDR3: TGCGCCAGCAGCCAAGATCGCCCGATCAATCAGCCCCAGCATTTT. This sequence encodes CASSQDRPINQPQHF.

The genes are TRBV30 and TRBJ1-1; D is perhaps TRBD1 (6 bases). V shed 0 bases and J shed 4 bases, with 9 bases lying between them. There are 13 residues in the CDR3. Germline lookup yields CDR1 GTSNPN and CDR2 SVGIG (reference sequence). The CDR3 nucleotides read TGTGCCTGGAGTGTAGGAGGGGGCACTGAAGCTTTCTTT. Its translation is CAWSVGGGTEAFF.

The chain couples TRBV6-1 to TRBJ2-1, with 13 bases fitting TRBD2. The CDR3 sequence is 17 residues long. Germline CDR1 is MNHNS and CDR2 is SASEGT. The ends lost 4 bases at V and 5 bases at J; junction bases unmatched: 8. CDR3 DNA sequence: TGTGCCAGCAGTGGCCGACTAGCGGGGGGCCCGGACAATGAGCAGTTCTTC. Protein product: CASSGRLAGGPDNEQFF.

The rearrangement joins TRBV7-9 to TRBJ2-5, with 7 nucleotides matching TRBD2. Germline CDR1 and CDR2: SEHNR and FQNEAQ (reference sequence). The CDR3 contains 17 residues. Losses at the gene ends were 3 bases for V and 2 bases for J; bases not matched to a gene: 12. CDR3 region: CASSFGARRERQETQYF. The CDR3 DNA is TGTGCCAGCAGCTTTGGGGCCCGGCGGGAGAGGCAAGAGACCCAGTACTTC.

The CDR3 reads CACAETLEAFF. Written as DNA, the CDR3 is TGTGCCTGCGCAGAAACACTTGAAGCTTTCTTT. The chain joins TRBV30 to TRBJ1-1; D unresolved. Germline CDR1 GTSNPN, CDR2 SVGIG (reference sequence). Trimming shortened V by 6 bases and J by 7 bases, and 12 bases separated the two germline ends. The CDR3 length is 11 residues. The full variable domain, completed using reference TRBV30 and TRBJ1-1, is SQTIHQWPATLVQPVGSPLSLECTVEGTSNPNLYWYRQAAGRGLQLLFYSVGIGQISSEVPQNLSASRPQDRQFILSSKKLLLSDSGFYLCACAETLEAFFGQGTRLTVV.

The sample holds a few counts of this clonotype. CDR3 residues: CASSNRVVSTDTQYF. The CDR3 DNA sequence: TGCGCCAGCAGCAACAGGGTAGTGAGCACAGATACGCAGTATTTT. The chain joins TRBV5-1 to TRBJ2-3, with D tentatively TRBD1 (6 bases). Germline V gene sequence: CDR1 SGHRS, CDR2 YFSETQ. This CDR3 is 15 amino acids long. V lost 4 bases, J lost 0 bases, and 12 bases lay in between.

This sequence joins TRBV12-3 or TRBV12-4 and TRBJ1-1, with D unresolved. V was trimmed by 6 bases and J by 7 bases, leaving 9 bases between them. The CDR3 totals 11 residues. The CDR3 sequence: CASSSFYEAFF. As DNA, the CDR3 is TGTGCCAGCAGCTCCTTCTATGAAGCTTTCTTT.

CDR3 residues: CASSYSYRNQETQYF. CDR3 bases: TGTGCCAGCAGTTACTCCTACAGGAATCAAGAGACCCAGTACTTC. The V call is TRBV6-2 or TRBV6-3, the J call TRBJ2-5, with D perhaps TRBD1 (5 bases). Per germline, CDR1 MNHEY and CDR2 SVGEGT. There are 15 residues in the CDR3. V dropped 0 bases and J dropped 2 bases, with 10 bases sitting between them.

This clonotype was counted only a few times. The genes are TRBV12-3 or TRBV12-4 and TRBJ2-3; no firm D call. V lost 2 bases, J lost 5 bases, and 5 bases lay in between. The CDR3 totals 12 residues. CDR3 nucleotides: TGTGCCAGCAGTTTATGGGGAGATACGCAGTATTTT. Translating gives CASSLWGDTQYF.

Remarks on this clonotype: The junction differs from germline at one of its ends, possibly a read error. V gene TRBV4-3 combines with J gene TRBJ1-2, with D tentatively TRBD1 (5 bases). Per the germline V gene, CDR1 is LGHNA and CDR2 is YSLEER. The CDR3 runs 14 residues. In DNA form, the CDR3 reads TGCGCCAGCAGACAAGTTGGGGGTGGCTATGGCTACACCTTC. Translation: CASRQVGGGYGYTF.

The chain joins TRBV18 to TRBJ1-2; no clear D gene. Trimming left V 0 bases short and J 1 base short, with 6 bases between. The CDR3 has 14 residues. Germline V gene sequence: CDR1 KGHSH, CDR2 LQKENI. The CDR3 protein is CASSPPLYNYGYTF. The CDR3 coding sequence is TGTGCCAGCTCACCACCGTTGTATAACTATGGCTACACCTTC.